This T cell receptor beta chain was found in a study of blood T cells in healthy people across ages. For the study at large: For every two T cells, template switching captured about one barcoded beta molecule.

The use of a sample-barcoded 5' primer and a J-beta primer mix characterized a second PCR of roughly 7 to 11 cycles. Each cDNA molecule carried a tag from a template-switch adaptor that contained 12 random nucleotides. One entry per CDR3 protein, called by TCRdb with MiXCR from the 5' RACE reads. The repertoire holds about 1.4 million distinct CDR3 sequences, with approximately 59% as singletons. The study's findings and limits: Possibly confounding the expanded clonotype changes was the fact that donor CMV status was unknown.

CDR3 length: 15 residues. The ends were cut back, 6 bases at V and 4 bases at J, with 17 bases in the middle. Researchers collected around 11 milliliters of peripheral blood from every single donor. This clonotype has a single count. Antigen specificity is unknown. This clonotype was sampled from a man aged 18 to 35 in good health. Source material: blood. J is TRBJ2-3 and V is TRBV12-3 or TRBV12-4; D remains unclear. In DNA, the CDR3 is TGTGCCAGCAGACCCCTAGATCAAAACGCAGATACGCAGTATTTT. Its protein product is CASRPLDQNADTQYF.